One and the same sample provided the 25 T cell receptor beta chains below, sequenced in a study of T cells in pancreatic ductal adenocarcinoma. Profiling relied on immunoSEQ multiplex PCR, and the TCRdb table lists in-frame clones only, not all of them. The sample holds roughly 17,000 clones, around 90% seen once. The selected patients with pancreatic ductal adenocarcinoma had surgery but no neoadjuvant therapy. Input material: PBMCs. Every receptor here comes from a human donor with pancreatic ductal adenocarcinoma.

This clone was detected only a few times. The J gene is TRBJ1-2, the V gene TRBV4-3, with 10 bases fitting TRBD1. Per germline, CDR1 LGHNA and CDR2 YSLEER. This CDR3 has 17 amino acids. V was pared by 0 bases and J by 3 bases, with 7 bases of the junction left unmatched. The CDR3 nucleotides read TGCGCCAGCAGCCAAGACCGACCGGGACAGGGGTACTATGGCTACACCTTC. Translated: CASSQDRPGQGYYGYTF.

CDR3 sequence reads: CASSLDGDRGSNEQFF. The CDR3 DNA sequence: TGTGCCAGCAGCTTAGACGGTGACAGGGGATCTAATGAGCAGTTCTTC. The chain joins TRBV7-9 to TRBJ2-1; 8 bases line up with TRBD1. The V gene end was trimmed by 1 base and the J gene end by 7 bases; junction bases not matched to a gene: 9. The CDR3 consists of 16 residues. CDR1 and CDR2 from the germline V gene are SEHNR and FQNEAQ (reference sequence).

The chain links TRBV2 to TRBJ1-2; D is ambiguous. The V end lost 2 bases, the J end lost 8 bases, and 12 bases lay between the germline ends. This CDR3 contains 13 residues. Germline V gives CDR1 SNHLY, CDR2 FYNNEI. The CDR3 DNA reads as TGTGCCAGCAGTGAAAGTATTACGGGCGGCTACACCTTC. Protein product: CASSESITGGYTF.

The V call is TRBV7-2, the J call TRBJ2-7, with TRBD1 matching over 9 bases. V gave up 5 bases and J gave up 4 bases; unmatched junction bases: 9. CDR3 length: 15 residues. Germline V gene data show CDR1 as SGHTA and CDR2 as FQGNSA. The CDR3 DNA sequence: TGTGCCAGCAGCCGAAGACAGGGGGGTGGTTACGAGCAGTACTTC. Protein product: CASSRRQGGGYEQYF.

The chain uses TRBV27 and TRBJ1-2; TRBD1 aligns across 10 bases. This CDR3 is built from 15 residues. J gave up 0 bases and V 6 bases, and 4 bases lay outside the gene matches. Looked up from germline, CDR1 is MNHEY and CDR2 is SMNVEV (reference sequence). CDR3 protein: CASRGQGRANYGYTF. The DNA of the CDR3 is TGTGCCAGCAGGGGACAGGGGCGAGCTAACTATGGCTACACCTTC.

J is TRBJ1-4 and V is TRBV2, with 7 bases fitting TRBD1. Germline V gene lookup returns CDR1 SNHLY and CDR2 FYNNEI. The V segment lost 6 bases and the J segment 7 bases; nucleotides outside the gene matches: 11. This CDR3 region has 15 residues. CDR3 in amino acids: CASREGARFGEKLFF. CDR3 in DNA: TGTGCCAGCAGGGAGGGGGCGCGTTTCGGTGAAAAACTGTTTTTT.

V usage is TRBV27 and J usage is TRBJ2-3, with 7 positions matching TRBD2. The ends lost 6 bases at V and 0 bases at J; junction bases unmatched: 12. This CDR3 is 17 amino acids long. Germline V gene sequence: CDR1 MNHEY, CDR2 SMNVEV (reference sequence). The CDR3 reads CASRLNGGRPSTDTQYF. The CDR3 bases are TGTGCCAGCAGGTTGAATGGCGGGAGACCTAGCACAGATACGCAGTATTTT.

This clone was detected only once. The chain has TRBV2 and TRBJ1-2, with 11 bases aligning to TRBD1. Germline loops: CDR1 SNHLY, CDR2 FYNNEI. The CDR3 is made up of 15 amino acids. The V segment lost 10 bases and the J segment 0 bases; nucleotides outside the gene matches: 7. CDR3 bases: TGTGCCACGGAATTGGACAGGGGGCCTAACTATGGCTACACCTTC. Protein product: CATELDRGPNYGYTF.

This chain joins TRBV28 and TRBJ2-5; D perhaps matches TRBD1 (5 bases). The CDR3 totals 15 residues. Per the germline V gene, CDR1 is MDHEN and CDR2 is SYDVKM. The germline V and J ends were trimmed by 3 bases and 2 bases, with 13 bases remaining between them. CDR3 DNA sequence: TGTGCCAGCAGTTTCCCATCGACAGTACAAGAGACCCAGTACTTC. This sequence encodes CASSFPSTVQETQYF.

The J gene is TRBJ1-2, the V gene TRBV7-2, with 8 positions matching TRBD1. The germline gives CDR1 SGHTA, CDR2 FQGNSA. CDR3 size: 17 residues. V was pared by 3 bases and J by 1 base, with 10 bases of the junction left unmatched. The CDR3 DNA reads TGTGCCAGCAGCTTCCCCGGACAGGGAAGACTTAACTATGGCTACACCTTC. It specifies CASSFPGQGRLNYGYTF.

The chain is built from TRBV28 and TRBJ2-2, with TRBD1 matching 9 bases. This CDR3 contains 16 residues. The V segment lost 6 bases and the J segment 6 bases; nucleotides outside the gene matches: 11. Germline values: CDR1 MDHEN, CDR2 SYDVKM. CDR3: CASRKDRGALSGELFF. DNA for the CDR3: TGTGCCAGCAGAAAAGACAGGGGGGCCCTGTCCGGGGAGCTGTTTTTT.

The rearrangement links TRBV10-3 to TRBJ2-3, with 9 bases lining up with TRBD2. The CDR3 contains 16 residues. J was trimmed by 1 base and V by 5 bases; bases with no gene match: 7. Germline V lookup: CDR1 ENHRY, CDR2 SYGVKD. The CDR3 nucleotides are TGTGCCATCAGTCGCGTAGCGGGAGAGGGCACAGATACGCAGTATTTT. Protein: CAISRVAGEGTDTQYF.

Only one count was recorded for this clone. The V gene is TRBV18, the J gene TRBJ1-2, with D uncertain. The CDR3 has 15 residues. The V gene's germline CDR1 is KGHSH and CDR2 LQKENI. V gave up 3 bases and J gave up 2 bases, with 13 bases separating them. The CDR3 coding sequence is TGTGCCAGCTCACCGGTTCAGGATTTCAACTATGGCTACACCTTC. Amino acids: CASSPVQDFNYGYTF.

J is TRBJ1-4 and V is TRBV15, with D perhaps matching TRBD1 (5 bases). CDR1 is LNHNV and CDR2 is YYDKDF in the germline V gene (reference sequence). The CDR3 runs to 18 residues. Trimming shortened V by 0 bases and J by 1 base, and 15 bases separated the two germline ends. For the CDR3, the DNA is TGTGCCACCAGCAGAGATCATCTCGTGGGGGGAACTAATGAAAAACTGTTTTTT. This encodes CATSRDHLVGGTNEKLFF.

The J gene is TRBJ2-5, the V gene TRBV15, with 9 bases identical to TRBD1. The CDR3 runs 16 residues. CDR1 is LNHNV, CDR2 YYDKDF, per germline (reference sequence). Trimming at V came to 6 bases and at J to 2 bases, leaving 10 bases not matched to a gene. The DNA for the CDR3 is TGTGCCACCAGTCTTTTGATGACAGGGGGGCAAGAGACCCAGTACTTC. Translating gives CATSLLMTGGQETQYF.

The chain has TRBV7-6 and TRBJ1-3, with D possibly being TRBD1 (6 bases). Germline loops: CDR1 SGHVS, CDR2 FNYEAQ. This CDR3 has 16 amino acids. Trimming took off 5 bases at V and 4 bases at J, with 18 bases between the two ends. For the CDR3, the DNA is TGTGCCAGCAGCACCGCCCAGGGAGGGGGAGGAAACACCATATATTTT. Residues: CASSTAQGGGGNTIYF.

This chain links TRBV9 with TRBJ2-2; unclear D gene. Trimming removed 5 bases at V and 2 bases at J, with 19 bases between. This CDR3 is 17 amino acids long. Germline CDR1 is SGDLS and CDR2 is YYNGEE. In nucleotides, the CDR3 is TGTGCCAGCAGTGTCAGGTCCGGAGAAGCAAACACCGGGGAGCTGTTTTTT. Residues: CASSVRSGEANTGELFF.

The gene calls are TRBV6-5 and TRBJ1-2; D might be TRBD1 (6 bases). Germline-derived CDR1 and CDR2 are MNHEY and SVGAGI. Trimming removed 2 bases at V and 8 bases at J, with 21 bases between. The CDR3 extends over 16 amino acids. The CDR3: CASSYTPGTRPRGYTF. The CDR3, as DNA: TGTGCCAGCAGTTACACCCCAGGGACAAGGCCGCGGGGCTACACCTTC.

A few counts support this clone. The V and J genes are TRBV10-3 and TRBJ2-1; D gene unclear. Germline V gene sequence: CDR1 ENHRY, CDR2 SYGVKD. This CDR3 spans 14 amino acids. V was clipped by 6 bases and J by 1 base, with 10 bases between them. CDR3 nucleotides: TGTGCCATCAGAGAACAAGATTCCTACAATGAGCAGTTCTTC. Translating it yields CAIREQDSYNEQFF.

This clone came up a few times. The rearrangement joins TRBV5-4 to TRBJ2-3, with D uncertain. V was shortened by 0 bases and J by 0 bases, with 5 bases between the two germline ends. Germline values: CDR1 SGHNT, CDR2 YYREEE (reference sequence). The CDR3 consists of 14 residues. The CDR3 reads CASSLETSTDTQYF. Written as DNA, the CDR3 is TGTGCCAGCAGCTTGGAGACCAGCACAGATACGCAGTATTTT.

The rearrangement joins TRBV30 to TRBJ2-1; 10 bases fit TRBD2. V shed 3 bases and J 4 bases; nucleotides not matched to a gene: 9. Germline CDR1 reads GTSNPN; CDR2 reads SVGIG (reference sequence). This CDR3 has 16 residues. CDR3 coding DNA: TGTGCCTGGAGGGACACGGGACTAGCGTATTACAATGAGCAGTTCTTC. It yields the protein CAWRDTGLAYYNEQFF.

This chain connects TRBV4-3 to TRBJ2-7; D is possibly TRBD1 or TRBD2 (5 bases each). The V end was cut by 0 bases, the J end by 0 bases, with 18 bases between. CDR1 LGHNA and CDR2 YSLEER come from the germline V gene. The CDR3 has 18 residues. For the CDR3, the DNA is TGCGCCAGCAGCCAAGATCAAAGGGGCGAGGGGCTCTCCTACGAGCAGTACTTC. This gives the protein CASSQDQRGEGLSYEQYF.

V gene TRBV9 combines with J gene TRBJ1-5; 8 bases are a match to TRBD1. Trimming cost V 0 bases and J 2 bases; bases outside gene matches: 7. Germline values: CDR1 SGDLS, CDR2 YYNGEE. This CDR3 comprises 17 residues. For the CDR3, the DNA is TGTGCCAGCAGCGTAGGCGCAGGGGGCTATGGCAATCAGCCCCAGCATTTT. Amino acids: CASSVGAGGYGNQPQHF.

The gene calls are TRBV5-1 and TRBJ1-3; D might be TRBD1 (5 bases). CDR3 length: 16 residues. CDR1 and CDR2 from the germline V gene are SGHRS and YFSETQ. V dropped 4 bases and J dropped 0 bases, with 14 bases sitting between them. The CDR3 DNA is TGCGCCAGCAGCCTGGGGACTTCGGGCTCTGGAAACACCATATATTTT. Its translation: CASSLGTSGSGNTIYF.

V usage is TRBV4-1 and J usage is TRBJ2-5; TRBD2 matches 8 bases. Trimming removed 8 bases from V and 5 bases from J; junction bases left unmatched: 7. Germline assignment: CDR1 MGHRA and CDR2 YSYEKL. The CDR3 has 13 amino acids. CDR3 sequence (DNA): TGCGCCAGCGGACGGGGGGGGACGGAGACCCAGTACTTC. Its protein product is CASGRGGTETQYF.